This TCR beta chain stems from a study of OX40 agonist ivuxolimab in advanced cancers. CDR3 length equals 15 residues. Trimming stripped 0 bases from V and 1 base from J, with 11 bases between. The germline V gene encodes CDR1 GTSNPN and CDR2 SVGIG (reference sequence). The assay was immunoSEQ multiplex PCR, and TCRdb's table has in-frame clones only and misses some. The repertoire holds approximately 92,000 clones, with 95% to 97% as singletons. Study results and caveats: The average count of expanded clones was higher among CD8+ T cells than among CD4+.

A word on this clone: Its specificity is not known.

The material sequenced was CD4+ or CD8+ T cells sorted from blood, taken in a trial of the OX40 agonist ivuxolimab. The chain uses TRBV30 and TRBJ2-3; D perhaps matches TRBD2 (5 bases). The clonotype comes from an adult with an advanced solid tumor such as melanoma, head and neck, liver or kidney cancer. The CDR3 spells CAWSVLDRGTDTQYF. The DNA for the CDR3 is TGTGCCTGGAGTGTACTAGATAGAGGCACAGATACGCAGTATTTT.